The 7 T cell receptor beta chains below come from one sample, sequenced in a study of beta chain features in type 1 diabetes. These receptors have no known antigen. cDNA synthesis used the whole RNA isolate, giving expressed TCRB sequences. Produced via immunoSEQ multiplex PCR; TCRdb's table is partial and in-frame only. Among more than 300,000 clones listed, around 12% were seen once. Study findings and constraints: Type 1 diabetes patients had moderately but significantly shorter TCRB CDR3s in all four CD4+ subsets.

Sequencing was carried out using naive CD4+ T cells from blood. Source of these receptors: a woman in her late teens or twenties with type 1 diabetes.

This clone turned up a few times. The chain has TRBV14 and TRBJ2-4, with TRBD1 identical over 8 bases. The CDR3 spans 14 residues. The V and J ends lost 4 bases and 6 bases, in that order; junction bases with no gene match: 5. Germline CDR1 is SGHDN and CDR2 is FVKESK. The CDR3 DNA reads as TGTGCCAGCAGCCGGACAGGGAGCGGAAACATTCAGTACTTC. Translation: CASSRTGSGNIQYF.

The genes are TRBV5-1 and TRBJ2-4; TRBD1 might be the D (6 bases). The CDR3 contains 14 residues. V lost 3 bases and J 5 bases, leaving 12 bases between the germline ends. Looked up from germline, CDR1 is SGHRS and CDR2 is YFSETQ. The CDR3, as DNA: TGCGCCAGCAGCTCCAGGGGAGACGAAAACATTCAGTACTTC. As protein: CASSSRGDENIQYF.

This clone has only a few counts. V and J are TRBV25-1 and TRBJ1-1; 7 positions agree with TRBD1. The CDR3 has 13 amino acids. J gave up 5 bases and V 10 bases, and 10 bases lay outside the gene matches. CDR1 is MGHDK and CDR2 is SYGVNS in the germline V gene. This CDR3 reads CATSQGQRTEAFF. The DNA of the CDR3 is TGTGCCACCTCGCAGGGACAGAGGACTGAAGCTTTCTTT.

The rearrangement links TRBV5-1 to TRBJ2-3; D not resolved. The CDR3 sequence is 14 residues long. The germline CDR1 and CDR2 sequences are SGHRS and YFSETQ. The V gene lost 0 bases and the J gene lost 0 bases, with 5 bases spanning the gap. The CDR3 coding sequence is TGCGCCAGCAGCTTGGCACAGAGCACAGATACGCAGTATTTT. Translated: CASSLAQSTDTQYF.

V usage is TRBV5-1 and J usage is TRBJ2-7, with 9 bases that match TRBD1. This CDR3 comprises 17 residues. Losses at the gene ends were 2 bases for V and 1 base for J; bases not matched to a gene: 10. In germline, CDR1 is SGHRS, CDR2 YFSETQ. The CDR3 nucleotides read TGCGCCAGCAGCTTCTCTGAAGACAGGGGGGGGTCCTACGAGCAGTACTTC. It yields the protein CASSFSEDRGGSYEQYF.

This rearrangement joins TRBV19 to TRBJ1-1; no reliable D call. V lost 7 bases and J 0 bases, leaving 15 bases between the germline ends. CDR3 length equals 15 residues. CDR1 is LNHDA and CDR2 is SQIVND in the germline V gene (reference sequence). The CDR3 bases are TGTGCCAGTACCTCCTCGAGGGTGCTGAACACTGAAGCTTTCTTT. Its protein is CASTSSRVLNTEAFF.

This clone was observed a handful of times. The chain links TRBV5-4 to TRBJ1-2; 8 positions agree with TRBD1. V was pared by 4 bases and J by 3 bases, with 8 bases of the junction left unmatched. The germline V gene has CDR1 SGHNT and CDR2 YYREEE (reference sequence). This CDR3 contains 15 residues. This chain's CDR3 is CASSSPGGRHYGYTF. CDR3 DNA: TGTGCCAGCAGCAGCCCAGGGGGCCGCCACTATGGCTACACCTTC.